These 2 T cell receptor beta chains were sequenced from one sample in a study of control samples from healthy donors and cancer patients. The method was immunoSEQ multiplex PCR; TCRdb's version includes in-frame clones alone and lacks a portion of them. Altogether under 200,000 clones are present, around 94% being singletons, with the ten largest covering 12% to 15%. The sequenced sample consisted of PBMCs. These receptors were obtained from a man in his fifties or sixties with colorectal cancer.

The chain employs TRBV5-5 and TRBJ2-7; 9 bases align to TRBD1. Germline V gives CDR1 SGHKS, CDR2 YYEKEE (reference sequence). J lost 3 bases, V lost 4 bases, and 8 bases had no gene match. The CDR3 is 15 amino acids. DNA of the CDR3: TGTGCCAGCAGCCAACCGGGACAGGGCTTCTACGAGCAGTACTTC. Its protein is CASSQPGQGFYEQYF. Variable domain in full (rest from reference TRBV5-5 and TRBJ2-7): DAGVTQSPTHLIKTRGQQVTLRCSPISGHKSVSWYQQVLGQGPQFIFQYYEKEERGRGNFPDRFSARQFPNYSSELNVNALLLGDSALYLCASSQPGQGFYEQYFGPGTRLTVT.

The rearrangement links TRBV5-4 to TRBJ1-1, with a weak D call TRBD1 (5 bases). Germline V gene data show CDR1 as SGHNT and CDR2 as YYREEE (reference sequence). V gave up 4 bases and J gave up 2 bases, with 15 bases separating them. This CDR3 spans 15 amino acids. The CDR3 DNA reads as TGTGCCAGCAGCGTACAACAGGTATCAAACACTGAAGCTTTCTTT. Translating gives CASSVQQVSNTEAFF.